Each of the 24 T cell receptor beta chains below was sequenced from the same sample in a study of blood T cell repertoires in COVID-19 (dated by TCRdb to the early 2020s). The library was produced with the immunoSEQ multiplex PCR assay. In TCRdb, the immuneACCESS table is reduced to in-frame sequences with V and J assigned. These tables do not hold every clone; where another copy was compared, an unresolved V gene accounts for under half, and the others remain unexplained. The sample includes tens of thousands of clones, with approximately 83% observed a single time. 16% of the sample is taken by the ten largest. Sequencing input: peripheral blood. These TCRs come from a man aged 35 to 55 with COVID-19, enrolled during active disease.

This chain connects TRBV30 to TRBJ1-1, with TRBD1 identical over 8 bases. The germline V gene has CDR1 GTSNPN and CDR2 SVGIG (reference sequence). The CDR3 is 13 residues long. J was trimmed by 6 bases and V by 3 bases; bases with no gene match: 6. CDR3 amino acids: CAWRGQGAPEAFF. As DNA, the CDR3 is TGTGCCTGGAGAGGACAGGGAGCTCCTGAAGCTTTCTTT.

The V gene is TRBV29-1, the J gene TRBJ2-4, with D unresolved. The CDR3 is 14 residues long. V gave up 6 bases and J gave up 0 bases, with 12 bases separating them. Germline assignment: CDR1 SQVTM and CDR2 ANQGSEA. The CDR3 DNA follows: TGCAGCGTCCCTGACACCTTAGCCAAAAACATTCAGTACTTC. Amino acid sequence: CSVPDTLAKNIQYF.

This rearrangement joins TRBV19 to TRBJ2-3; no definite D call. Germline V CDR1 and CDR2: LNHDA, SQIVND (reference sequence). CDR3 length: 14 amino acids. Trimming pared 6 bases from V and 6 bases from J, leaving 16 bases between. The CDR3 sequence is CASRPLNSADTQYF. CDR3 nucleotide sequence: TGTGCCAGTAGACCGCTAAATAGTGCGGATACGCAGTATTTT.

The rearrangement joins TRBV7-2 to TRBJ2-2; D may be TRBD1 (6 bases). The CDR3 is made up of 14 amino acids. CDR1 and CDR2 from the germline V gene are SGHTA and FQGNSA. The germline V and J ends were trimmed by 5 bases and 8 bases, with 15 bases remaining between them. CDR3 sequence: CASSNTGTAGELFF. As DNA, the CDR3 is TGTGCCAGCAGCAACACAGGGACGGCGGGGGAGCTGTTTTTT. Full variable domain (remainder filled in from reference TRBV7-2 and TRBJ2-2): GAGVSQSPSNKVTEKGKDVELRCDPISGHTALYWYRQSLGQGLEFLIYFQGNSAPDKSGLPSDRFSAERTGGSVSTLTIQRTQQEDSAVYLCASSNTGTAGELFFGEGSRLTVL.

The V gene is TRBV2, the J gene TRBJ1-6; no reliable D call. V lost 4 bases, J lost 0 bases, and 7 bases lay in between. This CDR3 contains 15 residues. The V gene's germline CDR1 is SNHLY and CDR2 FYNNEI. In DNA, the CDR3 is TGTGCCAGCAGTGTCCCAGGCTCCTATAATTCACCCCTCCACTTT. This gives the protein CASSVPGSYNSPLHF.

The chain recombines TRBV7-9 with TRBJ2-7; a weak D match, TRBD1 (5 bases). V gave up 5 bases and J gave up 0 bases, with 11 bases separating them. CDR3 length: 14 residues. The germline gives CDR1 SEHNR, CDR2 FQNEAQ (reference sequence). The CDR3 coding sequence is TGTGCCAGCAGCACCCAGGGTATCTCCTACGAGCAGTACTTC. This codes for CASSTQGISYEQYF.

The DNA of the CDR3 is TGTGCCAGCTCACCCCCGGGACTTAATCAGCCCCAGCATTTT. It encodes CASSPPGLNQPQHF. J is TRBJ1-5 and V is TRBV18; tentative D call: TRBD1 (5 bases). Trimming left V 3 bases short and J 4 bases short, with 10 bases between. The germline gives CDR1 KGHSH, CDR2 LQKENI. The CDR3 is 14 amino acids. The variable domain in full, completed from reference TRBV18 and TRBJ1-5, reads NAGVMQNPRHLVRRRGQEARLRCSPMKGHSHVYWYRQLPEEGLKFMVYLQKENIIDESGMPKERFSAEFPKEGPSILRIQQVVRGDSAAYFCASSPPGLNQPQHFGDGTRLSIL.

This chain links TRBV29-1 with TRBJ2-3, with TRBD2 as a possible D gene (7 bases). From germline, CDR1 is SQVTM and CDR2 ANQGSEA. The CDR3 is 14 residues long. Trimming took 6 bases from V and 5 from J, leaving 18 bases between them. The CDR3 here is CSVAVGGPVDTQYF. In nucleotides, the CDR3 is TGCAGCGTGGCAGTGGGGGGGCCCGTAGATACGCAGTATTTT.

The chain combines TRBV28 with TRBJ1-4, with no clear D. The germline V and J ends were trimmed by 4 bases and 0 bases, with 9 bases remaining between them. CDR3 size: 15 residues. Germline CDR1 reads MDHEN; CDR2 reads SYDVKM. CDR3 DNA sequence: TGTGCCAGCAGTTCCGCAGAAGCAACTAATGAAAAACTGTTTTTT. Protein product: CASSSAEATNEKLFF.

The CDR3 here is CASSPTVRNYGYTF. CDR3 bases: TGTGCCAGCTCCCCGACGGTGAGGAACTATGGCTACACCTTC. The chain is built from TRBV6-5 and TRBJ1-2; no clear D gene. CDR1 is MNHEY and CDR2 is SVGAGI in the germline V gene. The V and J ends lost 8 bases and 2 bases respectively, with 15 bases between them. The CDR3 consists of 14 residues.

The chain employs TRBV6-5 and TRBJ2-3, with 8 bases lining up with TRBD2. Germline-derived CDR1 and CDR2 are MNHEY and SVGAGI. The CDR3 is 15 residues long. The V and J ends lost 9 bases and 1 base, in that order; junction bases with no gene match: 9. The CDR3 spells CASGQLADGTDTQYF. As DNA, the CDR3 is TGTGCCAGTGGCCAACTAGCGGACGGCACAGATACGCAGTATTTT.

V usage is TRBV6-1 and J usage is TRBJ2-7; 7 nucleotides line up with TRBD1. Trimming cost V 4 bases and J 3 bases; bases outside gene matches: 15. The V gene's germline CDR1 is MNHNS and CDR2 SASEGT. CDR3 length equals 17 residues. The DNA for the CDR3 is TGTGCCAGCAGTGCCCTGACAGGGTCGGTGATTATCTACGAGCAGTACTTC. Translated, it gives CASSALTGSVIIYEQYF.

The chain carries TRBV5-1 and TRBJ2-1, with D perhaps matching TRBD1 (7 bases). Germline values: CDR1 SGHRS, CDR2 YFSETQ. Trimming removed 2 bases at V and 8 bases at J, with 26 bases between. The CDR3 extends over 18 amino acids. CDR3 DNA: TGCGCCAGCAGCTTTCCAGGGGGGATATATGGGGTATACTATGAGCAGTTCTTC. This encodes CASSFPGGIYGVYYEQFF.

The chain couples TRBV9 to TRBJ1-1; D is unresolved. CDR1 and CDR2 from the germline V gene are SGDLS and YYNGEE. V was pared by 0 bases and J by 4 bases, with 7 bases between. This CDR3 has 13 amino acids. The CDR3 region has the DNA TGTGCCAGCAGCGTAGGTCAGGTCACTGAAGCTTTCTTT. Its protein is CASSVGQVTEAFF.

The CDR3 region is CASSLSGNNEQYF. Written as DNA, the CDR3 is TGTGCCAGCAGTTTAAGTGGCAACAACGAGCAGTACTTC. The chain couples TRBV27 to TRBJ2-7, with D uncertain. The CDR3 is 13 residues long. Trimming cost V 2 bases and J 5 bases, with 10 bases left between them. Germline lookup yields CDR1 MNHEY and CDR2 SMNVEV (reference sequence).

The rearrangement uses TRBV5-1 and TRBJ2-5, with 7 bases aligning to TRBD2. V was pared by 4 bases and J by 4 bases, with 4 bases of the junction left unmatched. This CDR3 comprises 13 residues. CDR1 is SGHRS, CDR2 YFSETQ, per germline. The CDR3 region is CASSDPGGETQYF. Written as DNA, the CDR3 is TGCGCCAGCAGCGATCCGGGGGGAGAGACCCAGTACTTC.

Regarding this clone: The DNA is left out, because the CDR3 cannot be placed on it with certainty; the CDR3 is given as TCRdb lists it. The chain employs TRBV7-2 and TRBJ2-1; no DNA check was done on the table's D call, TRBD2. Germline V gene lookup returns CDR1 SGHTA and CDR2 FQGNSA. Termini included, the CDR3 measures 13 amino acids. The CDR3 region is CASSFQFASGAIF.

CDR3 residues: CASAQDRSYEQYF. CDR3 coding DNA: TGTGCCAGCGCACAGGATCGCTCCTACGAGCAGTACTTC. This chain joins TRBV2 and TRBJ2-7; D may be TRBD1 (5 bases). The CDR3 consists of 13 residues. In germline, CDR1 is SNHLY, CDR2 FYNNEI. V was trimmed by 8 bases and J by 0 bases, leaving 11 bases between them.

The chain employs TRBV12-5 and TRBJ2-2; possibly TRBD2 for D (5 bases). The CDR3 runs to 12 residues. CDR1 and CDR2 from the germline V gene are LGHNT and FRNRAP. V lost 9 bases and J 1 base, leaving 6 bases between the germline ends. The CDR3 sequence: CASGKNTGELFF. CDR3 nucleotides: TGTGCTAGCGGGAAGAACACCGGGGAGCTGTTTTTT.

The V gene is TRBV5-1, the J gene TRBJ2-2; the D is unclear. The CDR3 spans 16 residues. The V gene's germline CDR1 is SGHRS and CDR2 YFSETQ. The germline V and J ends were trimmed by 0 bases and 4 bases, with 13 bases remaining between them. The CDR3 DNA reads as TGCGCCAGCAGCTTGGACCGGTTTCCCCGCACCGGGGAGCTGTTTTTT. Its translation: CASSLDRFPRTGELFF.

This chain uses TRBV18 with TRBJ2-7; 7 nucleotides agree with TRBD1. Germline CDR1 reads KGHSH; CDR2 reads LQKENI. The CDR3 runs to 14 residues. Unmatched junction bases numbered 5, after V lost 3 bases and J lost 3 bases. The CDR3 nucleotides read TGTGCCAGCTCACCGGAGACAGGGAGCTACGAGCAGTACTTC. Residues: CASSPETGSYEQYF.

The chain carries TRBV3-1 (or the pseudogene TRBV3-2) and TRBJ2-6, with a weak D call TRBD2 (6 bases). This CDR3 is built from 16 residues. The germline CDR1 and CDR2 sequences are LGHDT and YNNKEL (reference sequence). Deletions cut 0 bases from V and 2 bases from J, with 8 bases between. For the CDR3, the DNA is TGTGCCAGCAGCCAAGAGGGGGGAACTGGGGCCAACGTCCTGACTTTC. As protein: CASSQEGGTGANVLTF.

The genes are TRBV19 and TRBJ1-2; 8 bases fit TRBD1. CDR1 and CDR2 from the germline V gene are LNHDA and SQIVND (reference sequence). CDR3 length: 15 residues. V trimming: 3 bases; J trimming: 8 bases; junction bases outside the gene matches: 11. The CDR3 here is CASSMAAGGANGYTF. The CDR3 nucleotides read TGTGCCAGTAGTATGGCGGCAGGGGGCGCAAACGGCTACACCTTC.

The chain recombines TRBV6-1 with TRBJ2-3; D gene uncertain. Germline V gene data show CDR1 as MNHNS and CDR2 as SASEGT. The CDR3 runs 16 residues. V lost 4 bases, J lost 0 bases, and 14 bases lay in between. This CDR3 reads CASSGGAFTSTDTQYF. The DNA for the CDR3 is TGTGCCAGCAGTGGAGGCGCGTTTACTAGCACAGATACGCAGTATTTT.